These 10 T cell receptor beta chains came from one sample sequenced in a study of T cell repertoires in cytomegalovirus infection. No antigen has been assigned to these receptors. MiXCR, run by TCRdb on the reads, gives a single entry per CDR3 protein. The sample lists tens of thousands of distinct CDR3 sequences; over 20% were seen once. The sample was CD8+ T cells from cultured PBMCs, taken from culture after CMV antigen stimulation. These receptors were collected from a human donor in good health (CMV status not recorded). Some clones in this sample may be carry-over from other donors' samples.

This clonotype was counted a few times. The V call is TRBV7-2, the J call TRBJ2-7; D is perhaps TRBD1 or TRBD2 (5 bases each). CDR1 is SGHTA, CDR2 FQGNSA, per germline. Deletions cut 5 bases from V and 3 bases from J, with 14 bases between. This CDR3 is 14 amino acids long. CDR3 bases: TGTGCCAGCAGCCGCTCCGGGGCTGACTACGAGCAGTACTTC. Its protein is CASSRSGADYEQYF.

V gene TRBV12-3 or TRBV12-4 combines with J gene TRBJ1-5; no firm D call. This CDR3 has 13 residues. V was trimmed by 0 bases and J by 7 bases, leaving 7 bases between them. The CDR3 sequence is CASSLALFQPQHF. As DNA, the CDR3 is TGTGCCAGCAGTTTAGCCCTTTTCCAGCCCCAGCATTTT.

This clonotype was detected ten times or more. The chain has TRBV4-1 and TRBJ1-1, with D unclear. Trimming took 1 base from V and 8 from J, leaving 8 bases between them. Germline CDR1 reads MGHRA; CDR2 reads YSYEKL. The CDR3 covers 12 residues. This chain's CDR3 is CASSQGADEAFF. For the CDR3, the DNA is TGCGCCAGCAGCCAAGGGGCAGACGAAGCTTTCTTT.

This clonotype was recorded a few times. The chain combines TRBV7-2 with TRBJ1-2, with 8 bases that match TRBD1. The ends lost 5 bases at V and 0 bases at J; junction bases unmatched: 14. The CDR3 contains 18 residues. CDR1 and CDR2 from the germline V gene are SGHTA and FQGNSA. The DNA for the CDR3 is TGTGCCAGCAGCCCTTTGCCGGGACAGGTGGGAGCTAACTATGGCTACACCTTC. Its protein is CASSPLPGQVGANYGYTF.

This clonotype was observed at least ten times. The chain uses TRBV7-2 and TRBJ1-2, with no clear D. Germline CDR1 and CDR2: SGHTA and FQGNSA. The CDR3 totals 19 residues. Between the trimmed V and J ends, which lost 4 bases and 0 bases, there was a span of 24 bases. Here the CDR3 reads CASSSHKIDLSGANYGYTF. CDR3 nucleotide sequence: TGTGCCAGCAGCTCGCACAAAATTGACCTCTCCGGGGCTAACTATGGCTACACCTTC.

The chain recombines TRBV27 with TRBJ2-3, with D tentatively TRBD1 (5 bases). Germline V gives CDR1 MNHEY, CDR2 SMNVEV (reference sequence). The CDR3 is made up of 11 amino acids. Trimming pared 6 bases from V and 5 bases from J, leaving 6 bases between. In DNA, the CDR3 is TGTGCCAGCAGCCAGGGAGATACGCAGTATTTT. Residues: CASSQGDTQYF.

The chain has TRBV28 and TRBJ1-5; D remains ambiguous. V lost 4 bases and J 0 bases, leaving 16 bases between the germline ends. CDR3 length: 17 amino acids. Germline CDR1 reads MDHEN; CDR2 reads SYDVKM. The CDR3 sequence is CASSSLTQSYSNQPQHF. For the CDR3, the DNA is TGTGCCAGCAGTTCCCTGACACAGTCATATAGCAATCAGCCCCAGCATTTT.

Only a few counts were recorded for this clonotype. The chain carries TRBV24-1 and TRBJ2-6; D perhaps matches TRBD2 (7 bases). The germline V gene encodes CDR1 KGHDR and CDR2 SFDVKD. V gave up 5 bases and J gave up 0 bases, with 16 bases separating them. This CDR3 is 18 amino acids long. As DNA, the CDR3 is TGTGCCACCAGTGCCGGGGGGCAAAGGAGCTCTGGGGCCAACGTCCTGACTTTC. Residues: CATSAGGQRSSGANVLTF.

The chain uses TRBV11-2 and TRBJ2-1; no firm D call. This CDR3 contains 13 residues. The germline V gene has CDR1 SGHAT and CDR2 FQNNGV. Between the trimmed V and J ends, which lost 2 bases and 5 bases, there was a span of 7 bases. In DNA form, the CDR3 reads TGTGCCAGCAGCTTACAGATAAACAATGAGCAGTTCTTC. This translates into CASSLQINNEQFF.

This clonotype was counted only a few times. CDR3 sequence: CASTHWRGAADTQYF. In DNA form, the CDR3 reads TGTGCCAGCACCCATTGGAGGGGGGCCGCAGATACGCAGTATTTT. This sequence joins TRBV6-2 or TRBV6-3 and TRBJ2-3; D assignment may be TRBD1 or TRBD2 (6 bases each). The CDR3 sequence is 15 residues long. V was trimmed by 7 bases and J by 4 bases, leaving 18 bases between them. Per germline, CDR1 MNHEY and CDR2 SVGEGT.